What follows are 31 T cell receptor beta chains derived from one specimen sequenced in a study of a mutant IDH1 vaccine in newly diagnosed glioma. Regarding time point: baseline, week 1 (first vaccination visit). Treatment: pre-vaccination baseline after standard-of-care therapy. Measured with immunoSEQ multiplex PCR; TCRdb has only the in-frame clones, and not every one. The repertoire holds 70,000 or so clones, with around four fifths as singletons. This specimen was peripheral blood mononuclear cells (PBMCs), taken from a glioma patient treated with radiotherapy, temozolomide or both. Source of these receptors: a woman aged 18 to 35 with glioma. Some clones in this sample may be carry-over from other donors' samples.

This rearrangement joins TRBV5-6 to TRBJ2-7; 10 bases agree with TRBD2. V shed 0 bases, J shed 2 bases, and the junction held 8 bases outside the gene matches. CDR1 is SGHDT, CDR2 YYEEEE, per germline. The CDR3 runs to 17 residues. CDR3 sequence (DNA): TGTGCCAGCAGCTTGGAGGCTAGCGGGGGCCTGACCTACGAGCAGTACTTC. This codes for CASSLEASGGLTYEQYF.

The rearrangement uses TRBV9 and TRBJ2-7; possibly TRBD1 for D (6 bases). Per the germline V gene, CDR1 is SGDLS and CDR2 is YYNGEE. The CDR3 extends over 16 amino acids. V dropped 0 bases and J dropped 3 bases, with 16 bases sitting between them. In DNA, the CDR3 is TGTGCCAGCAGCGTAGATCGAACAGGGTCGCTCTACGAGCAGTACTTC. Translation gives CASSVDRTGSLYEQYF.

V usage is TRBV29-1 and J usage is TRBJ2-7; 9 nucleotides agree with TRBD1. The germline gives CDR1 SQVTM, CDR2 ANQGSEA. The length of the CDR3 is 14 residues. J was trimmed by 3 bases and V by 5 bases; bases with no gene match: 8. The CDR3 coding sequence is TGCAGCGTTACCTCAGCGGACAGGGGCTACGAGCAGTACTTC. This encodes CSVTSADRGYEQYF.

The chain's CDR3 is CASGTGGERLETQYF. CDR3 DNA: TGTGCCAGCGGTACAGGGGGCGAAAGGTTAGAGACCCAGTACTTC. The chain has TRBV5-4 and TRBJ2-5, with 9 bases fitting TRBD1. From germline, CDR1 is SGHNT and CDR2 YYREEE (reference sequence). Trimming took 7 bases from V and 4 from J; bases not matched to a gene: 11. The CDR3 runs to 15 residues.

The V gene is TRBV7-6, the J gene TRBJ2-2; 7 bases align to TRBD1. CDR1 and CDR2 from the germline V gene are SGHVS and FNYEAQ. The J segment lost 1 base and the V segment lost 4 bases, leaving 6 bases of the junction unmatched. CDR3 length: 16 residues. The CDR3 DNA is TGTGCCAGCAGCTCCAGATGGGACAGGAACACCGGGGAGCTGTTTTTT. Translated, it gives CASSSRWDRNTGELFF.

The J gene is TRBJ2-7, the V gene TRBV5-6; no clear D gene. Trimming removed 0 bases at V and 6 bases at J, with 7 bases between. Germline V gives CDR1 SGHDT, CDR2 YYEEEE. CDR3 size: 12 residues. The CDR3 bases are TGTGCCAGCAGCTTGGCTTATGGCGAGCAGTACTTC. Protein sequence: CASSLAYGEQYF.

V is TRBV14 and J is TRBJ2-7; 9 bases align to TRBD1. Germline lookup yields CDR1 SGHDN and CDR2 FVKESK. After removal of 4 bases from V and 5 bases from J, the junction contained 6 bases not matched to a gene. This CDR3 contains 14 residues. Here the CDR3 reads CASSRQDRGDEQYF. The CDR3 bases are TGTGCCAGCAGCCGACAGGACAGGGGTGACGAGCAGTACTTC.

The V and J genes are TRBV14 and TRBJ2-7; 7 nucleotides align to TRBD2. CDR3 size: 14 residues. In germline, CDR1 is SGHDN, CDR2 FVKESK. After removal of 4 bases from V and 2 bases from J, the junction contained 5 bases not matched to a gene. CDR3 DNA sequence: TGTGCCAGCAGCCGTCGGGGGAGGGCCTACGAGCAGTACTTC. It translates to CASSRRGRAYEQYF.

The chain recombines TRBV11-2 with TRBJ1-4; 7 positions agree with TRBD1. The length of the CDR3 is 15 residues. Trimming removed 1 base from V and 6 bases from J; junction bases left unmatched: 5. CDR1 is SGHAT, CDR2 FQNNGV, per germline. CDR3 nucleotides: TGTGCCAGCAGCTTAGGAACAGGGGCTGATGAAAAACTGTTTTTT. It translates to CASSLGTGADEKLFF.

This chain joins TRBV19 and TRBJ1-2; D not resolved. Germline CDR1 and CDR2: LNHDA and SQIVND (reference sequence). V dropped 5 bases and J dropped 4 bases, with 8 bases sitting between them. The CDR3 is 12 amino acids. CDR3 nucleotides: TGTGCCAGTAGTGTAGCCTCCTATGGCTACACCTTC. It translates to CASSVASYGYTF.

This chain connects TRBV2 to TRBJ2-5; 7 bases fit TRBD2. Losses at the gene ends were 1 base for V and 2 bases for J; bases not matched to a gene: 1. CDR1 and CDR2 (germline): SNHLY, FYNNEI. The CDR3 contains 14 residues. The chain's CDR3 is CASSEVGGQETQYF. In nucleotides, the CDR3 is TGTGCCAGCAGTGAAGTGGGAGGGCAAGAGACCCAGTACTTC.

This chain uses TRBV6-1 with TRBJ1-5; D may be TRBD1 (5 bases). Germline-derived CDR1 and CDR2 are MNHNS and SASEGT. V lost 5 bases, J lost 6 bases, and 17 bases lay in between. The CDR3 covers 15 residues. CDR3 residues: CASSSSTGPGQPQHF. Written as DNA, the CDR3 is TGTGCCAGCAGTAGTTCTACAGGACCCGGTCAGCCCCAGCATTTT.

This sequence joins TRBV6-1 and TRBJ1-4; D is ambiguous. This CDR3 comprises 18 residues. V was cut by 2 bases and J by 4 bases, with 20 bases left in between. The V gene's germline CDR1 is MNHNS and CDR2 SASEGT. CDR3 coding DNA: TGTGCCAGCAGTGAATTCGGTTCCCGCCGAACGGTTAATGAAAAACTGTTTTTT. Translation gives CASSEFGSRRTVNEKLFF.

V and J are TRBV10-1 and TRBJ1-1; D ambiguous. This CDR3 has 14 residues. CDR1 WNHNN and CDR2 SYGVQD come from the germline V gene (reference sequence). V lost 6 bases and J 1 base, leaving 12 bases between the germline ends. CDR3 sequence: CASSEESRNTEAFF. The CDR3 DNA is TGCGCCAGCAGCGAGGAGAGCAGGAACACTGAAGCTTTCTTT.

The chain couples TRBV29-1 to TRBJ1-5; 9 nucleotides line up with TRBD1. J was trimmed by 4 bases and V by 7 bases; bases with no gene match: 8. The CDR3 has 14 residues. Germline values: CDR1 SQVTM, CDR2 ANQGSEA. In DNA form, the CDR3 reads TGCAGCGCCTCAAGGACAGGGGAAAATCAGCCCCAGCATTTT. This gives the protein CSASRTGENQPQHF.

The chain combines TRBV19 with TRBJ2-2; D is unclear. Germline loops: CDR1 LNHDA, CDR2 SQIVND (reference sequence). V was clipped by 6 bases and J by 1 base, with 9 bases between them. CDR3 length equals 14 residues. The chain's CDR3 is CASRVIMNTGELFF. As DNA, the CDR3 is TGTGCCAGTAGGGTGATAATGAACACCGGGGAGCTGTTTTTT.

The J gene is TRBJ2-6, the V gene TRBV4-2; D is perhaps TRBD2 (5 bases). V was trimmed by 7 bases and J by 4 bases, leaving 14 bases between them. Germline values: CDR1 LGHNA, CDR2 YNFKEQ. There are 15 residues in the CDR3. DNA of the CDR3: TGTGCCAGCAATCGACCCGGGGTCGGGGCCAACGTCCTGACTTTC. Amino acid sequence: CASNRPGVGANVLTF.

The chain uses TRBV9 and TRBJ1-1, with D perhaps matching TRBD1 (6 bases). The CDR3 is 15 residues long. V lost 0 bases and J lost 3, with 12 bases in between. Germline V CDR1 and CDR2: SGDLS, YYNGEE. Here the CDR3 reads CASSVVGGRDTEAFF. In DNA, the CDR3 is TGTGCCAGCAGCGTAGTAGGGGGGCGGGACACTGAAGCTTTCTTT.

V is TRBV7-2 and J is TRBJ2-7; D is undetermined. CDR3 length equals 16 residues. Germline assignment: CDR1 SGHTA and CDR2 FQGNSA. The germline V and J ends were trimmed by 4 bases and 0 bases, with 16 bases remaining between them. CDR3: CASSSRGRMSSYEQYF. DNA of the CDR3: TGTGCCAGCAGCTCCCGCGGACGGATGAGCTCCTACGAGCAGTACTTC.

This sequence joins TRBV6-5 and TRBJ2-7, with a possible D match to TRBD2 (7 bases). The CDR3 is 13 amino acids. Germline values: CDR1 MNHEY, CDR2 SVGAGI. V was trimmed by 5 bases and J by 4 bases, leaving 12 bases between them. CDR3 nucleotide sequence: TGTGCCAGCAGTCGAGGGGGGGCGTACGAGCAGTACTTC. Translating gives CASSRGGAYEQYF.

The rearrangement uses TRBV29-1 and TRBJ1-1; D is unclear. V lost 6 bases and J 0 bases, leaving 17 bases between the germline ends. Germline V CDR1 and CDR2: SQVTM, ANQGSEA. The CDR3 is 15 residues long. In nucleotides, the CDR3 is TGCAGCGTGAGCCCGACCCGGGCCCTGAACACTGAAGCTTTCTTT. Residues: CSVSPTRALNTEAFF.

The chain carries TRBV4-3 and TRBJ1-6; D possibly corresponds to TRBD1 (6 bases). Trimming cost V 4 bases and J 5 bases, with 12 bases left between them. This CDR3 has 15 amino acids. Germline loops: CDR1 LGHNA, CDR2 YSLEER. The CDR3 sequence is CASSPGVGHNSPLHF. Here the CDR3 DNA reads TGCGCCAGCAGCCCAGGGGTGGGCCATAATTCACCCCTCCACTTT.

The chain links TRBV9 to TRBJ1-1; 7 bases align to TRBD1. This CDR3 comprises 16 residues. V shed 0 bases, J shed 1 base, and the junction held 6 bases outside the gene matches. CDR1 is SGDLS, CDR2 YYNGEE, per germline. The CDR3 spells CASSVGTGKGNTEAFF. The DNA of the CDR3 is TGTGCCAGCAGCGTAGGGACAGGTAAGGGGAACACTGAAGCTTTCTTT.

This clone was recorded a few times. V gene TRBV29-1 combines with J gene TRBJ2-2; 10 bases match TRBD2. Per the germline V gene, CDR1 is SQVTM and CDR2 is ANQGSEA. The CDR3 has 15 amino acids. The J segment lost 1 base and the V segment lost 3 bases, leaving 2 bases of the junction unmatched. The CDR3 region is CSVDPSGRNTGELFF. In nucleotides, the CDR3 is TGCAGCGTTGATCCTAGCGGGAGGAACACCGGGGAGCTGTTTTTT.

This clone has a handful of counts. This sequence joins TRBV18 and TRBJ1-2; D not certain. Germline V gives CDR1 KGHSH, CDR2 LQKENI. Trimming stripped 1 base from V and 0 bases from J, with 12 bases between. This CDR3 is built from 16 residues. CDR3 sequence reads: CASSPLAATSNYGYTF. For the CDR3, the DNA is TGTGCCAGCTCACCACTCGCAGCCACGTCTAACTATGGCTACACCTTC.

The J gene is TRBJ2-7, the V gene TRBV11-2; D gene uncertain. This CDR3 comprises 13 residues. V lost 5 bases and J lost 4, with 12 bases in between. Germline V gene sequence: CDR1 SGHAT, CDR2 FQNNGV. CDR3 loop: CASSPELGYEQYF. Written as DNA, the CDR3 is TGTGCCAGCAGCCCCGAGTTGGGGTACGAGCAGTACTTC.

The chain uses TRBV29-1 and TRBJ1-5, with 10 bases lining up with TRBD1. The CDR3 runs to 15 residues. The J segment lost 4 bases and the V segment lost 2 bases, leaving 5 bases of the junction unmatched. Germline CDR1 SQVTM, CDR2 ANQGSEA. CDR3 amino acids: CSVETGTGANQPQHF. The DNA for the CDR3 is TGCAGCGTTGAAACCGGGACAGGGGCAAATCAGCCCCAGCATTTT.

The gene calls are TRBV2 and TRBJ1-4; the D is unclear. The CDR3 has 15 amino acids. Germline V gives CDR1 SNHLY, CDR2 FYNNEI. V shed 6 bases and J shed 8 bases, with 19 bases lying between them. The CDR3 DNA is TGTGCCAGCAGGAAAACGGACCTGGAGAGGGAAAAACTGTTTTTT. Translating gives CASRKTDLEREKLFF. The variable domain in full, completed from reference TRBV2 and TRBJ1-4, reads EPEVTQTPSHQVTQMGQEVILRCVPISNHLYFYWYRQILGQKVEFLVSFYNNEISEKSEIFDDQFSVERPDGSNFTLKIRSTKLEDSAMYFCASRKTDLEREKLFFGSGTQLSVL.

V and J are TRBV7-8 and TRBJ1-4; no firm D call. Germline CDR1 is SGHVS and CDR2 is FQNEAQ. The CDR3 spans 13 residues. With 2 bases removed from V and 8 bases from J, the gap between germline ends came to 9 bases. This CDR3 reads CASSLYSSEKLFF. For the CDR3, the DNA is TGTGCCAGCAGCTTATATTCCTCGGAAAAACTGTTTTTT.

The V gene is TRBV27, the J gene TRBJ2-7; no definite D call. The V gene lost 5 bases and the J gene lost 0 bases, with 17 bases spanning the gap. Germline V lookup: CDR1 MNHEY, CDR2 SMNVEV (reference sequence). The CDR3 loop spans 16 amino acids. The chain's CDR3 is CASSTTWVSSSYEQYF. CDR3 nucleotides: TGTGCCAGCAGTACTACCTGGGTGAGCTCCTCCTACGAGCAGTACTTC.

The genes are TRBV6-4 and TRBJ1-1; D uncertain. The length of the CDR3 is 13 residues. The germline gives CDR1 MRHNA, CDR2 SNTAGT. Trimming pared 4 bases from V and 0 bases from J, leaving 6 bases between. CDR3 loop: CASSAQVNTEAFF. The CDR3 DNA sequence: TGTGCCAGCAGTGCGCAGGTGAACACTGAAGCTTTCTTT.